The T cell receptor (beta chain) under discussion was sequenced for a study of blood T cell repertoires in COVID-19 (TCRdb year 2020). In the study overall: Collaborator samples came from the United States, Italy and Spain and covered acute and convalescent phases of COVID-19. The material from the prospective study consisted of cDNA or gDNA derived from T cells, B-cell-depleted T cells, or PBMCs. Subjects who had been exposed to COVID-19, were actively infected with it, or had recovered from it provided the deeply sampled blood TCRbeta repertoires that made up the dataset. The repertoires were released in a freely available public database meant as a resource for research on the immune response to SARS-CoV-2. Samples came from the ongoing ImmuneRACE study (first 160 participants) plus 1,254 subjects from 6 global collaborators. Sample metadata almost always included a de-identified subject ID, COVID-19 status, age in years and sex. Where available, HLA class I and class II types were taken from metadata supplied by the sample provider and were not determined by assay-based typing. On the study overall, not on this receptor specifically: How much clinical and demographic metadata was included differed by source and by participant, and the metadata was provided uncurated.

TCRbeta CDR3 regions were amplified from genomic DNA using the immunoSEQ Assay, a bias-controlled multiplex PCR. The original methods were these. The number of nucleated cells in each sample was estimated by amplification of reference gene primers within the assay. Sequence reads were collapsed and filtered to measure the absolute abundance of every unique TCRbeta CDR3 rearrangement. For each sample, productive Simpson clonality was calculated as the square root of Simpson's diversity index over productive rearrangements. This is the immuneACCESS table as TCRdb keeps it, with only in-frame sequences that have V and J called. A part of the clones is gone; compared with another copy, unresolved V genes explain less than half, and the rest is unexplained. V and J calls plus clone size are reproduced from that table; the DNA served to infer D and trimming. The sample records 200,000 to 250,000 clones, about four fifths of which are singletons. Together, the top ten hold about 3.4% of the sample.

Remarks on this clone: The target of this receptor is not known. Base qualities are not provided; no much larger clone lies one nucleotide away.

In the prospective study, participants were roughly 18 to 100 years old, resided in about two dozen geographic areas of the United States, and were enrolled through a virtual design. In the prospective study, participants were assigned to cohorts based on the clinical history participants reported in a screening survey and a study questionnaire. Recovered participants in ImmuneRACE Cohort 3 were defined as having two consecutive negative NP/OP PCR tests, clearance from a healthcare professional, or resolution of symptoms. Each participant in the prospective study had whole blood, serum and a nasopharyngeal or oropharyngeal swab collected by mobile phlebotomists. Over an approximately 2-month period, participants in the prospective study had the option of providing additional blood draws and questionnaires. Before DNA extraction, blood samples from the prospective study were shipped at room temperature or frozen.

CDR1 LGHDT and CDR2 YNNKEL are derived from the germline V gene (reference sequence). The trim is 4 bases for V and 9 bases for J, with a gap of 13 bases between the germline ends. From the cysteine through the phenylalanine, the CDR3 covers 13 amino acids. Left in the record is the CDR3 DNA by itself, 39 bases read in frame from the first base. Sequencing was carried out using PBMCs or T cells enriched from blood (not recorded which). The receptor chain draws on TRBV3-1 (or the pseudogene TRBV3-2) and TRBJ2-4; TRBD1 is possibly the D segment (6 matching bases). The sequence was collected from a woman aged 60-70 years who had recovered from COVID-19. The CDR3 protein is CASSRGQGRIQYF. The nucleotide sequence is given as TGTGCCAGCAGCCGGGGGCAAGGACGCATTCAGTACTTC.